This passage covers 4 T cell receptor beta chains from one sample sequenced in a study of T cells after yellow fever vaccination (dated by TCRdb to between 2018 and 2021). The library was prepared using 5' RACE. Sequencing used an Illumina NovaSeq 6000. TCRdb redid the processing of the public reads, applying fastp at Q25 and MiXCR, and retained in-frame beta chains. Every entry covers one CDR3 protein and lists the most common genes and DNA from its rows. For this sample the table gives fewer than 500,000 distinct CDR3 sequences, of which about 19% were detected only once. The ten largest clones add up to over 15% of the sample. This sample's treatment or condition label indicates: live attenuated yellow fever vaccine strain. Sequenced here: PBMCs, sampled before the yellow fever booster vaccination. The receptors were gathered from a man younger than 35 who received the YFV17D yellow fever vaccine.

This sequence joins TRBV7-6 and TRBJ2-5; D tentatively fits TRBD1 or TRBD2 (6 bases each). The V gene's germline CDR1 is SGHVS and CDR2 FNYEAQ. The V gene lost 7 bases and the J gene lost 3 bases, with 21 bases spanning the gap. The CDR3 consists of 16 residues. As DNA, the CDR3 is TGTGCCAGCACCTTGGGGGGCTACCTGGGGAAAGAGACCCAGTACTTC. This gives the protein CASTLGGYLGKETQYF.

This clonotype has just a few counts. V is TRBV29-1 and J is TRBJ2-3, with a weak D call TRBD2 (8 bases). From germline, CDR1 is SQVTM and CDR2 ANQGSEA. CDR3 length: 15 amino acids. The V and J ends lost 4 bases and 6 bases respectively, with 20 bases between them. The CDR3 is CSVGGTRGLRDTQYF. The DNA for the CDR3 is TGCAGCGTTGGGGGGACTAGGGGGCTTCGCGATACGCAGTATTTT.

This clonotype was seen a handful of times. This chain joins TRBV20-1 and TRBJ1-2; possibly TRBD1 for D (5 bases). Germline CDR1 and CDR2: DFQATT and SNEGSKA (reference sequence). CDR3 size: 12 residues. The ends were cut back, 1 base at V and 5 bases at J, with 8 bases in the middle. CDR3 sequence (DNA): TGCAGTGCTAGAGCCGGGGGGTATGGCTACACCTTC. This translates into CSARAGGYGYTF.

As to this clonotype: Sequence at one end of the junction differs from germline and may be a read error. The CDR3 reads CASSLEGCF. In nucleotides, the CDR3 is TGCGCCAGCAGCTTGGAAGGCTGCTTC. This rearrangement joins TRBV5-1 to TRBJ1-4; D gene uncertain. Germline CDR1 reads SGHRS; CDR2 reads YFSETQ. The CDR3 extends over 9 amino acids.